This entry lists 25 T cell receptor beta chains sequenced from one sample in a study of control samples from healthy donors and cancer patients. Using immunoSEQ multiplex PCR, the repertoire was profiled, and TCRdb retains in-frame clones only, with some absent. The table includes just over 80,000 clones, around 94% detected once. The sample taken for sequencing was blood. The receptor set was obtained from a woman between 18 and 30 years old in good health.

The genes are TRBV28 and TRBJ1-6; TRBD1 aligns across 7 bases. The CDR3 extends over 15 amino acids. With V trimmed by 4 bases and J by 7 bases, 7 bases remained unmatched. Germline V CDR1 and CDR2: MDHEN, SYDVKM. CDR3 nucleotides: TGTGCCAGCAGTTATGGACAGGTTGAAAATTCACCCCTCCACTTT. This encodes CASSYGQVENSPLHF.

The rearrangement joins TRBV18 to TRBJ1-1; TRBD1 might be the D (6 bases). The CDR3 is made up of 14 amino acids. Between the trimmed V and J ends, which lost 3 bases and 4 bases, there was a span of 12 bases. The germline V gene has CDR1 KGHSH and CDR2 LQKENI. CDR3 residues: CASSPRVGGTEAFF. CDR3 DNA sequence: TGTGCCAGCTCACCCCGGGTAGGGGGCACTGAAGCTTTCTTT. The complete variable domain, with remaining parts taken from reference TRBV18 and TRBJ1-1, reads NAGVMQNPRHLVRRRGQEARLRCSPMKGHSHVYWYRQLPEEGLKFMVYLQKENIIDESGMPKERFSAEFPKEGPSILRIQQVVRGDSAAYFCASSPRVGGTEAFFGQGTRLTVV.

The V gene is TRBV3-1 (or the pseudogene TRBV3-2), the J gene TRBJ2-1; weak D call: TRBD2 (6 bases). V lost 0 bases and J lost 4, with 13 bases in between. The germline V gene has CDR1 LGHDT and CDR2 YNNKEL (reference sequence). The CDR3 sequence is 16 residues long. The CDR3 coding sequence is TGTGCCAGCAGCCAAGACCTGACTAGTAATTACAATGAGCAGTTCTTC. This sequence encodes CASSQDLTSNYNEQFF.

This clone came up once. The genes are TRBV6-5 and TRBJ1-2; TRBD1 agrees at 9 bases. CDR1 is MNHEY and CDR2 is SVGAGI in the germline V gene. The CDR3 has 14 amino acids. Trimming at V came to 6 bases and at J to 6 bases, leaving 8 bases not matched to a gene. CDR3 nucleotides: TGTGCCAGCAGGGGGGGACAGGGCGAGAATGGCTACACCTTC. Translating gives CASRGGQGENGYTF.

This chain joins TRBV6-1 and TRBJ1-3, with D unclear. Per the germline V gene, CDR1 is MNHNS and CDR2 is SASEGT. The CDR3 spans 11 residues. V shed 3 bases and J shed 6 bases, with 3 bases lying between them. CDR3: CASSEANTIYF. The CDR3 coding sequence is TGTGCCAGCAGTGAGGCAAACACCATATATTTT.

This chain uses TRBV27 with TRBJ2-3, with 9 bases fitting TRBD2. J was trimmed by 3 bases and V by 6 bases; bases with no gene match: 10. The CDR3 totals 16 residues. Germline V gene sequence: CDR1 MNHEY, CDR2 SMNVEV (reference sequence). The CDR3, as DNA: TGTGCCAGCAGATCTCGGAGCGGGAGGTTTACAGATACGCAGTATTTT. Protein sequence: CASRSRSGRFTDTQYF.

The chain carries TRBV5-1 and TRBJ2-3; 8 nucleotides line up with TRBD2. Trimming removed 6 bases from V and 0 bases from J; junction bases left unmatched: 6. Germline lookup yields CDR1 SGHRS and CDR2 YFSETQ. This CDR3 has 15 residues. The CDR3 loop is CASNRGGGSTDTQYF. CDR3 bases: TGCGCCAGCAACCGAGGCGGGGGGAGCACAGATACGCAGTATTTT.

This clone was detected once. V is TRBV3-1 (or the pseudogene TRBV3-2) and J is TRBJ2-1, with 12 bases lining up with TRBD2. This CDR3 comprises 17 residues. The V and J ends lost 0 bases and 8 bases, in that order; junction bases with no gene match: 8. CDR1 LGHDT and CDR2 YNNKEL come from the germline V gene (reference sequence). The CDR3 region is CASSQERLAGGLDEQFF. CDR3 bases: TGTGCCAGCAGCCAAGAAAGGCTAGCGGGGGGGCTTGATGAGCAGTTCTTC.

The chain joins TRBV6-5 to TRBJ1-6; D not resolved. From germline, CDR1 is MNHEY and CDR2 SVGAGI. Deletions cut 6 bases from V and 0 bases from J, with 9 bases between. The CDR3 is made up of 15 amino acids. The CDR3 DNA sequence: TGTGCCAGCAGATTTCAAAGCTCCTATAATTCACCCCTCCACTTT. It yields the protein CASRFQSSYNSPLHF.

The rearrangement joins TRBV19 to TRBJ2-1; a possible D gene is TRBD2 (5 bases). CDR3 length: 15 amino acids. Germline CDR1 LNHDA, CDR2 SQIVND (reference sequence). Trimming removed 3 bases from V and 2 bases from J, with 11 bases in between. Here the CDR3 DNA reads TGTGCCAGTAGTATCGTAGCGTCTACCTACAATGAGCAGTTCTTC. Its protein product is CASSIVASTYNEQFF. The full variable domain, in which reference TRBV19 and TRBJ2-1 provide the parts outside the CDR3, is DGGITQSPKYLFRKEGQNVTLSCEQNLNHDAMYWYRQDPGQGLRLIYYSQIVNDFQKGDIAEGYSVSREKKESFPLTVTSAQKNPTAFYLCASSIVASTYNEQFFGPGTRLTVL.

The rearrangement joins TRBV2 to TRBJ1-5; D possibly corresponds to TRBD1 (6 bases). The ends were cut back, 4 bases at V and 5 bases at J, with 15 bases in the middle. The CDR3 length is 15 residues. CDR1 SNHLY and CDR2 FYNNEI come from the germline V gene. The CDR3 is CASSVYGQKDQPQHF. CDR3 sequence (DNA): TGTGCCAGCAGTGTTTACGGACAGAAGGATCAGCCCCAGCATTTT.

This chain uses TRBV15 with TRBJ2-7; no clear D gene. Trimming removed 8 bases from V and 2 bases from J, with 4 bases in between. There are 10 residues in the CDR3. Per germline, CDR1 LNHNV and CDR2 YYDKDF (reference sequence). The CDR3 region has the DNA TGTGCCACCCGGGCCTACGAGCAGTACTTC. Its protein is CATRAYEQYF.

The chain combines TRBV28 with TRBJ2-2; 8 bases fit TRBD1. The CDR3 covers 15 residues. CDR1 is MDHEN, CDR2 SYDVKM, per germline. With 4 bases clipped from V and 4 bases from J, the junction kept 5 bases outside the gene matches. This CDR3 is CASSWAGGSTGELFF. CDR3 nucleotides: TGTGCCAGCAGTTGGGCAGGGGGCAGCACCGGGGAGCTGTTTTTT.

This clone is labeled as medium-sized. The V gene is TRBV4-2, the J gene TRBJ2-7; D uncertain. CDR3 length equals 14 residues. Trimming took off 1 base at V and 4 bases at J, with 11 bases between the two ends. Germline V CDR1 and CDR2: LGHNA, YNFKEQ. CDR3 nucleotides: TGTGCCAGCAGCCAAGGAGCTTCGTCGTACGAGCAGTACTTC. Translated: CASSQGASSYEQYF.

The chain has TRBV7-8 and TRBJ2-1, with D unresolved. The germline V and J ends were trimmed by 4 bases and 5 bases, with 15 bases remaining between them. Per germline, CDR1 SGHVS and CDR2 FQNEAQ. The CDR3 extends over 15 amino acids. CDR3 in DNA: TGTGCCAGCAGCTCTTCCCAGACATATGACAATGAGCAGTTCTTC. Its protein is CASSSSQTYDNEQFF.

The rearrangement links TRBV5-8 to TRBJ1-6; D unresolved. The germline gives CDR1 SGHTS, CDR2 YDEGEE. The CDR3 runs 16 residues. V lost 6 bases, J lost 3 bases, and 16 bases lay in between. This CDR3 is CASIPPSSSYNSPLHF. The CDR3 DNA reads TGTGCCAGCATCCCTCCGTCCTCCAGCTATAATTCACCCCTCCACTTT.

CDR3 residues: CASSVGQLNQPQHF. CDR3 DNA sequence: TGTGCCAGCAGCGTAGGTCAACTCAATCAGCCCCAGCATTTT. The chain is built from TRBV9 and TRBJ1-5; no firm D call. This CDR3 region has 14 residues. V was clipped by 0 bases and J by 3 bases, with 7 bases between them. Per germline, CDR1 SGDLS and CDR2 YYNGEE.

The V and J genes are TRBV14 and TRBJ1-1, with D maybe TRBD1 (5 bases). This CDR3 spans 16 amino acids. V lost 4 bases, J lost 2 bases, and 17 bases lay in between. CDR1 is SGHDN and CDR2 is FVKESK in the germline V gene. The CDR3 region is CASSPSGTHPNTEAFF. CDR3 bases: TGTGCCAGCAGCCCGTCCGGGACCCACCCTAACACTGAAGCTTTCTTT.

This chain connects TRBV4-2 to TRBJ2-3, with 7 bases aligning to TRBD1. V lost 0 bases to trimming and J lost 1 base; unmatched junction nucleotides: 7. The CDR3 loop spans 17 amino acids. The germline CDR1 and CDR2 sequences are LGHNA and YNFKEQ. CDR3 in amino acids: CASSQDGQAGGTDTQYF. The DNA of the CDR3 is TGTGCCAGCAGCCAAGATGGACAGGCCGGGGGCACAGATACGCAGTATTTT.

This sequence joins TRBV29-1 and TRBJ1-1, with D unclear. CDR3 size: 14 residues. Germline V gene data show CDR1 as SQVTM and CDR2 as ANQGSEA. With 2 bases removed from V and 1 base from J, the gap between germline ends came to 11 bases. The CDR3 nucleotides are TGCAGCGTTGAACGGCGGCAGAAGAACACTGAAGCTTTCTTT. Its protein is CSVERRQKNTEAFF.

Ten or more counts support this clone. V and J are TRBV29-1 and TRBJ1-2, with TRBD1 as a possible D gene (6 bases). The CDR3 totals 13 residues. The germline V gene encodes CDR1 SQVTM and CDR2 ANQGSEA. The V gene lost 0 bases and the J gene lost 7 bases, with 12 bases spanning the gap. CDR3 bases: TGCAGCGTTGAAGAGTGGGGGGCTGTTGGCTACACCTTC. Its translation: CSVEEWGAVGYTF.

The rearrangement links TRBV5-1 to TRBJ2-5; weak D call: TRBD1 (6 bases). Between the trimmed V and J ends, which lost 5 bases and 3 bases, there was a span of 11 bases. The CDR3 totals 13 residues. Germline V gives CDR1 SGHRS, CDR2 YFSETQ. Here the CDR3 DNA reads TGCGCCAGCAGTCCCTCAGGGGAAGAGACCCAGTACTTC. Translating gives CASSPSGEETQYF. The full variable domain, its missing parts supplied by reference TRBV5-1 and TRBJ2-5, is KAGVTQTPRYLIKTRGQQVTLSCSPISGHRSVSWYQQTPGQGLQFLFEYFSETQRNKGNFPGRFSGRQFSNSRSEMNVSTLELGDSALYLCASSPSGEETQYFGPGTRLLVL.

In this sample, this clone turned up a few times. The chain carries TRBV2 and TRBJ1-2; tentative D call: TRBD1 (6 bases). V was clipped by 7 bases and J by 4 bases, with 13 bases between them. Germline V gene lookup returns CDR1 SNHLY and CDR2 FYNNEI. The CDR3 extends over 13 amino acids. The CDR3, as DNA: TGTGCCAGCAAAGGACAGTTTGTCTATGGCTACACCTTC. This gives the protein CASKGQFVYGYTF.

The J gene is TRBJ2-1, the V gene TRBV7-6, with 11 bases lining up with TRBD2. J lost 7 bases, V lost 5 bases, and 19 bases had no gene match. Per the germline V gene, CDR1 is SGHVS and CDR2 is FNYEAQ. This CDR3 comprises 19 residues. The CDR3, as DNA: TGTGCCAGCAGCAGAACTAGCGGGGGTATGACACTAAGAAAAAATGAGCAGTTCTTC. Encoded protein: CASSRTSGGMTLRKNEQFF.

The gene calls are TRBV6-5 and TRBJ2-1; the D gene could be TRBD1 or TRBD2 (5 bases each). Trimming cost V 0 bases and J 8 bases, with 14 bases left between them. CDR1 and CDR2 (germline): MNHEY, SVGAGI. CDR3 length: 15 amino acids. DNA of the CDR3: TGTGCCAGCAGTTACTCGAGCCCCCGGGGCTATGAGCAGTTCTTC. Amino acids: CASSYSSPRGYEQFF.